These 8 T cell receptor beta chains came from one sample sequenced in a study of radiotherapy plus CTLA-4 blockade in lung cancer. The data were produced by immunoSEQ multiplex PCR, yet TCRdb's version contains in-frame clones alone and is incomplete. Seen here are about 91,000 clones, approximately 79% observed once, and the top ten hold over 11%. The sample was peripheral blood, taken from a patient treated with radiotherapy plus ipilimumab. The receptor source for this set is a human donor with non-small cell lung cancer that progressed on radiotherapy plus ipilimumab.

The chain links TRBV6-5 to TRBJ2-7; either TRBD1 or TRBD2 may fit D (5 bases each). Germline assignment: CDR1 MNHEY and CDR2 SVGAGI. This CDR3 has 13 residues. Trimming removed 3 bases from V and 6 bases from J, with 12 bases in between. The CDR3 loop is CASSYVGAGEQYF. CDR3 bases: TGTGCCAGCAGTTATGTTGGGGCGGGCGAGCAGTACTTC.

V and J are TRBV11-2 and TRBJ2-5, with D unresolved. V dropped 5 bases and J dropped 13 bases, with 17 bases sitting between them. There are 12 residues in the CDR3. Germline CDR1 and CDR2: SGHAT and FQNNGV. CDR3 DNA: TGTGCCAGCAGCCAAGCCCGGGCTCTTCCGTACTTC. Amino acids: CASSQARALPYF. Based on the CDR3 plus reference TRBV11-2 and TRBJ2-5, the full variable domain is EAGVAQSPRYKIIEKRQSVAFWCNPISGHATLYWYQQILGQGPKLLIQFQNNGVVDDSQLPKDRFSAERLKGVDSTLKIQPAKLEDSAVYLCASSQARALPYFGPGTRLLVL.

CDR3 DNA: TGTGCCAGCAGCTTATCCACAGGGTACGAGCAGTACTTC. Protein: CASSLSTGYEQYF. The rearrangement joins TRBV11-3 to TRBJ2-7; weak D call: TRBD1 (6 bases). The CDR3 loop spans 13 amino acids. Trimming took off 2 bases at V and 4 bases at J, with 9 bases between the two ends. In germline, CDR1 is SGHNT, CDR2 YENEEA.

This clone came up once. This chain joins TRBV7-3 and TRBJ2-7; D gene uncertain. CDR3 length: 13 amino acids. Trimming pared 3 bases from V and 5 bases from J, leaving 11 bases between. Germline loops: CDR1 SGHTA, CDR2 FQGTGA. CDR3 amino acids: CASSFGPTHEQYF. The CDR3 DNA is TGTGCCAGCAGCTTCGGCCCGACCCACGAGCAGTACTTC. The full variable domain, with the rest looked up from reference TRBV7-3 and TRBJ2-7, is GAGVSQTPSNKVTEKGKYVELRCDPISGHTALYWYRQSLGQGPEFLIYFQGTGAADDSGLPNDRFFAVRPEGSVSTLKIQRTERGDSAVYLCASSFGPTHEQYFGPGTRLTVT.

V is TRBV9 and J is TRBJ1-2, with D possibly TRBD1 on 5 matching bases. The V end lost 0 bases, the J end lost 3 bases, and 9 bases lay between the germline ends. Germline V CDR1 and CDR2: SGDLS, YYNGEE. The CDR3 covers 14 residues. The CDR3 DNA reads TGTGCCAGCAGCGTAGACGGAGGGGACTATGGCTACACCTTC. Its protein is CASSVDGGDYGYTF.

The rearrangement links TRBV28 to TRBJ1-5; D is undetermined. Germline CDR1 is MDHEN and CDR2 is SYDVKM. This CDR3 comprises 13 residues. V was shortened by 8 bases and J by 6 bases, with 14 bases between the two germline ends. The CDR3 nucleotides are TGTGCCAGCTCAGCTAGGGTAAGTCAGCCCCAGCATTTT. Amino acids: CASSARVSQPQHF.

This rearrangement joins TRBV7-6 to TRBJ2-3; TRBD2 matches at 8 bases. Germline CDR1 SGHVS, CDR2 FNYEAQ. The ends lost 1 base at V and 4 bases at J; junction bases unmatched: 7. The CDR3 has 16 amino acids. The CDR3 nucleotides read TGTGCCAGCAGCTTAGAAGGCAGCGGGGGCCCAGATACGCAGTATTTT. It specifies CASSLEGSGGPDTQYF. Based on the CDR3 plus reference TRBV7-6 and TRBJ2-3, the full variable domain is GAGVSQSPRYKVTKRGQDVALRCDPISGHVSLYWYRQALGQGPEFLTYFNYEAQQDKSGLPNDRFSAERPEGSISTLTIQRTEQRDSAMYRCASSLEGSGGPDTQYFGPGTRLTVL.

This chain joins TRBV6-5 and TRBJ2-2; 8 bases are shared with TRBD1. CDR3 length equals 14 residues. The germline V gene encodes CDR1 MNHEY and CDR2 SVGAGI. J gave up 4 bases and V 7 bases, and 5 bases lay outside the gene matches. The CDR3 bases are TGTGCCAGCACCGGACAGGGAAGCACCGGGGAGCTGTTTTTT. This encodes CASTGQGSTGELFF.